This T cell receptor beta chain was observed in a study of preoperative IRX-2 immunotherapy in early breast cancer. The treatment is: preoperative locoregional IRX-2 cytokine immunotherapy. Preoperative locoregional IRX-2 cytokine immunotherapy was tested in the phase Ib source study. The CDR3 covers 14 residues. Per the germline V gene, CDR1 is SNHLY and CDR2 is FYNNEI. V was clipped by 5 bases and J by 3 bases, with 13 bases between them. The repertoire was sequenced with immunoSEQ multiplex PCR; TCRdb's copy has only in-frame clones and lacks some. The table lists roughly 30,000 clones, under 90% of them singletons, with more than 3% in the top ten.

V gene TRBV2 combines with J gene TRBJ1-1; D might be TRBD1 (5 bases). Sampling was conducted from a patient treated with IRX-2 immunotherapy. The receptor was isolated from a human donor with breast cancer. CDR3 region: CASSLWGEDTEAFF. CDR3 in DNA: TGTGCCAGCAGTTTGTGGGGGGAGGACACTGAAGCTTTCTTT.